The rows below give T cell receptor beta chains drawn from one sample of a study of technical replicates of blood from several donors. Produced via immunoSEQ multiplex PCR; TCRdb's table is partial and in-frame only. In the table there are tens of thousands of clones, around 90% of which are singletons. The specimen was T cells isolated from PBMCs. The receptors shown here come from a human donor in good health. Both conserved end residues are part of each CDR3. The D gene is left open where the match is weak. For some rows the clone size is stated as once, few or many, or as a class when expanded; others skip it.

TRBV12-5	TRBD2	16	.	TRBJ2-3	CASGLLAGGPGDTQYF	TGTGCTAGTGGTTTACTAGCGGGAGGGCCTGGAGATACGCAGTATTTT
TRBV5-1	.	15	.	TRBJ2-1	CASSLDVRGKNEQFF	TGCGCCAGCAGCTTGGATGTCAGGGGAAAAAATGAGCAGTTCTTC
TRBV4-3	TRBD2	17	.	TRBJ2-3	CASSQDGASGYTDTQYF	TGCGCCAGCAGCCAAGATGGTGCTAGCGGTTACACAGATACGCAGTATTTT
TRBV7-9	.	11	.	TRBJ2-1	CASSFGLEQFF	TGTGCCAGCAGCTTTGGGCTTGAGCAGTTCTTC
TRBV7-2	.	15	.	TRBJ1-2	CASSFRDSGTSGYTF	TGTGCCAGCAGCTTTCGCGACTCCGGGACAAGTGGCTACACCTTC
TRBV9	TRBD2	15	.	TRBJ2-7	CASSVAVAGFNEQYF	TGTGCCAGCAGCGTAGCCGTAGCGGGATTTAACGAGCAGTACTTC
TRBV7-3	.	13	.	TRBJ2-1	CASSLGTVDEQFF	TGTGCCAGCAGCCTCGGTACCGTCGATGAGCAGTTCTTC
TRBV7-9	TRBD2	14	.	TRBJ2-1	CASTSGGSHNEQFF	TGTGCCAGCACCTCGGGGGGTAGCCACAATGAGCAGTTCTTC
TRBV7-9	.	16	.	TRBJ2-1	CASSLVAGWSYNEQFF	TGTGCCAGCAGCTTAGTGGCGGGATGGTCCTACAATGAGCAGTTCTTC
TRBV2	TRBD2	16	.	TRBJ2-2	CASSAEGTTYTGELFF	TGTGCCAGCAGTGCCGAAGGGACTACGTACACCGGGGAGCTGTTTTTT
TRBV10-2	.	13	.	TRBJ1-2	CASSERGIYGYTF	TGCGCCAGCAGTGAAAGGGGGATCTATGGCTACACCTTC
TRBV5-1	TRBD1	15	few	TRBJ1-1	CASSRLGGGRTEAFF	TGCGCCAGCAGCCGCTTAGGGGGCGGAAGGACTGAAGCTTTCTTT
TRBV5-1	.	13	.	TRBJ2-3	CASSLQGTDTQYF	TGCGCCAGCAGCTTGCAGGGCACAGATACGCAGTATTTT
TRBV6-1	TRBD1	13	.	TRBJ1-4	CASTKGAREKLFF	TGTGCCAGCACTAAGGGGGCTCGGGAAAAACTGTTTTTT
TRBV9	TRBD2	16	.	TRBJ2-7	CASSAMTSAEFYEQYF	TGTGCCAGCAGCGCAATGACTAGCGCCGAATTCTACGAGCAGTACTTC
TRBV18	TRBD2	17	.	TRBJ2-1	CASPYSGRVFKCNEQFF	TGTGCCAGCCCCTATAGCGGGAGAGTTTTTAAGTGCAATGAGCAGTTCTTC
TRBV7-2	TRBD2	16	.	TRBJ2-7	CASSFRAGDASYEQYF	TGTGCCAGCAGCTTTAGGGCGGGAGACGCCTCCTACGAGCAGTACTTC
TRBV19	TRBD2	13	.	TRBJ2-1	CATRLAGDGEQFF	TGTGCCACCCGACTAGCGGGAGATGGTGAGCAGTTCTTC